Described below is a single TCR beta chain sequence and its context. The antigen remains undetermined. TCR beta CDR3 sequences were amplified from RNA transcripts. The TCR CDR3 was amplified in a first-round RT-PCR using the HTBI primer set. MiXCR, applied by TCRdb to the multiplex PCR reads, yields one record per CDR3 protein. The sample contains about 610,000 distinct CDR3 sequences, about half of which appear only once. These data are taken from a study of T cells in Graves' hyperthyroidism and ophthalmopathy. Overall study findings and caveats: Researchers report that a 13 V-J model separated ophthalmopathy from stable hyperthyroidism. The majority of expanded thyroid clonotypes above 0.001 also appeared in blood.

Stable Graves' hyperthyroidism meant no ophthalmopathy progression within 18 months. Participants, patients aged 18 to 65, had newly diagnosed hyperthyroidism with a duration under 2 months. Germline V gene lookup returns CDR1 SQVTM and CDR2 ANQGSEA. Trimming pared 7 bases from V and 8 bases from J, leaving 11 bases between. CDR3 length equals 11 residues. Sequencing input: peripheral blood or thyroid tissue (not recorded which). The gene calls are TRBV29-1 and TRBJ1-4, with TRBD1 as a possible D gene (6 bases). The source is a woman aged 18 to 35 with Graves' hyperthyroidism. The CDR3 reads CSGLGQEKLFF. Written as DNA, the CDR3 is TGCAGCGGACTCGGACAGGAAAAACTGTTTTTT.